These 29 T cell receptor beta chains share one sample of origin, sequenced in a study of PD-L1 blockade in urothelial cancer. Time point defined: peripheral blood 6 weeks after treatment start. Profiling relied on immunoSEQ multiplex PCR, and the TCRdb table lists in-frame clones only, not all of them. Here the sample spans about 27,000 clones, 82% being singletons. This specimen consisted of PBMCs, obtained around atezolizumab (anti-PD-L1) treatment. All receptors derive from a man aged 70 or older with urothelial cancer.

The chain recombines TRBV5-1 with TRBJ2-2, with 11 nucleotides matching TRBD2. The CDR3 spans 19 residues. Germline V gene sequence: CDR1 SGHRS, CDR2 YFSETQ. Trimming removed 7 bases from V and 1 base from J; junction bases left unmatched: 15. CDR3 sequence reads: CASPIHLAGGPVNTGELFF. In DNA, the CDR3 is TGCGCCAGCCCCATCCATCTAGCGGGAGGCCCCGTGAACACCGGGGAGCTGTTTTTT.

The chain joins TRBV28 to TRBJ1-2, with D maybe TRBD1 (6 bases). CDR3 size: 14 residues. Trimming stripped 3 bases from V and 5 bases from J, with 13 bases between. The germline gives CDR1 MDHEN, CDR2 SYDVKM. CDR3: CASSLHAGAYGYTF. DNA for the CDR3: TGTGCCAGCAGTTTGCATGCAGGGGCGTATGGCTACACCTTC.

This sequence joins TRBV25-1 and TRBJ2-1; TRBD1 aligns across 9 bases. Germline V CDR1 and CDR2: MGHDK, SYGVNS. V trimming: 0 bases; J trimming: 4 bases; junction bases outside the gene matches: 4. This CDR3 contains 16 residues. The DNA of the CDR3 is TGTGCCAGCAGTGAATACGGGACAGGGTGGTACAATGAGCAGTTCTTC. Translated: CASSEYGTGWYNEQFF. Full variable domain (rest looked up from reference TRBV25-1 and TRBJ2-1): EADIYQTPRYLVIGTGKKITLECSQTMGHDKMYWYQQDPGMELHLIHYSYGVNSTEKGDLSSESTVSRIRTEHFPLTLESARPSHTSQYLCASSEYGTGWYNEQFFGPGTRLTVL.

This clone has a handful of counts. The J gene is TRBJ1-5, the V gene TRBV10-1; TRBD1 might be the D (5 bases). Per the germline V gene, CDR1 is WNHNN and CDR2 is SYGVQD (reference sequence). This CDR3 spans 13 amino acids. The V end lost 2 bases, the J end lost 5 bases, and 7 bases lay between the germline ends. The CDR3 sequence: CASSELTDQPQHF. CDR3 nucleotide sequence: TGCGCCAGCAGTGAGCTGACAGATCAGCCCCAGCATTTT.

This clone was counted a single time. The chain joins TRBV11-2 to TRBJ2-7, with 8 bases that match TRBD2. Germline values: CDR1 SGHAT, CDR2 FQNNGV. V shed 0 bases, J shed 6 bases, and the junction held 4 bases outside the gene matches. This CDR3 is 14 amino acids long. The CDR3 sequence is CASSLDPGTSEQYF. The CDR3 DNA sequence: TGTGCCAGCAGCTTAGATCCCGGGACTAGCGAGCAGTACTTC. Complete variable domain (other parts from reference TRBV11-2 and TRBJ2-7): EAGVAQSPRYKIIEKRQSVAFWCNPISGHATLYWYQQILGQGPKLLIQFQNNGVVDDSQLPKDRFSAERLKGVDSTLKIQPAKLEDSAVYLCASSLDPGTSEQYFGPGTRLTVT.

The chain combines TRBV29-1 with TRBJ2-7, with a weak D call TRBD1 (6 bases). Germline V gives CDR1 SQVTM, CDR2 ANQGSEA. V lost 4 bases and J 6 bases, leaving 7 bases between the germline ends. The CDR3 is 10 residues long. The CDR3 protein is CSVAGAEQYF. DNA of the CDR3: TGCAGCGTTGCAGGGGCCGAGCAGTACTTC.

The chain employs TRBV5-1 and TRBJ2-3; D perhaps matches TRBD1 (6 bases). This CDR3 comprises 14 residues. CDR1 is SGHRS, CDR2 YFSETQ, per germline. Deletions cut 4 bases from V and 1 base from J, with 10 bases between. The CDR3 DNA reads TGCGCCAGCAGCGAAGGGGGAGGCACAGATACGCAGTATTTT. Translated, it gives CASSEGGGTDTQYF. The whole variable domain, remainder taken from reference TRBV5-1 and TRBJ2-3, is KAGVTQTPRYLIKTRGQQVTLSCSPISGHRSVSWYQQTPGQGLQFLFEYFSETQRNKGNFPGRFSGRQFSNSRSEMNVSTLELGDSALYLCASSEGGGTDTQYFGPGTRLTVL.

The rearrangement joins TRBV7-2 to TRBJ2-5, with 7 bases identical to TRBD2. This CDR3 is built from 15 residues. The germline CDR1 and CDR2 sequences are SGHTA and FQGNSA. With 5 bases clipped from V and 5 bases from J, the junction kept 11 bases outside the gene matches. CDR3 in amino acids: CASSRPGEGGETQYF. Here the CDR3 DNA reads TGTGCCAGCAGCCGCCCCGGGGAGGGAGGCGAGACCCAGTACTTC.

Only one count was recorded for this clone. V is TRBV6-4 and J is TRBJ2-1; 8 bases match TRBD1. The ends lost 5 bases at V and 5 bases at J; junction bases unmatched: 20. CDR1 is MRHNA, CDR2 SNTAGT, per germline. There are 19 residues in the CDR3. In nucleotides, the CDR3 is TGTGCCAGCAGTCTCTCAGCCCAGGGGGCACATAAAGGCCACAATGAGCAGTTCTTC. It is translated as CASSLSAQGAHKGHNEQFF.

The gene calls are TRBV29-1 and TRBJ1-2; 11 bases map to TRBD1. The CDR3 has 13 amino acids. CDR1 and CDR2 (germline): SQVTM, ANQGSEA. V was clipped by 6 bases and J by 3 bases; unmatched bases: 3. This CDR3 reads CSVRGQGDYGYTF. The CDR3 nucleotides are TGCAGCGTCAGGGGACAGGGGGACTATGGCTACACCTTC. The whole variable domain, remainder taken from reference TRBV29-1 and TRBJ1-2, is SAVISQKPSRDICQRGTSLTIQCQVDSQVTMMFWYRQQPGQSLTLIATANQGSEATYESGFVIDKFPISRPNLTFSTLTVSNMSPEDSSIYLCSVRGQGDYGYTFGSGTRLTVV.

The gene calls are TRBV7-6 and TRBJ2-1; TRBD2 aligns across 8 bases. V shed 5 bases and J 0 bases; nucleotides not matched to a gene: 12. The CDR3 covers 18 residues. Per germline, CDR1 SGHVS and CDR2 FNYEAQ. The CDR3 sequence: CASSPEASGRSSYNEQFF. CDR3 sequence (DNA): TGTGCCAGCAGCCCTGAAGCTAGCGGGCGGAGCTCCTACAATGAGCAGTTCTTC.

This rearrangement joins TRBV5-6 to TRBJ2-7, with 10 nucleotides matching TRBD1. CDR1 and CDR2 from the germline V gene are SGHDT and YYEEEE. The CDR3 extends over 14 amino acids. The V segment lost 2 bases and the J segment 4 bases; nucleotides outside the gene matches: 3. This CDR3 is CASSFRTGGYEQYF. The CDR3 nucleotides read TGTGCCAGCAGCTTCCGGACAGGGGGGTACGAGCAGTACTTC.

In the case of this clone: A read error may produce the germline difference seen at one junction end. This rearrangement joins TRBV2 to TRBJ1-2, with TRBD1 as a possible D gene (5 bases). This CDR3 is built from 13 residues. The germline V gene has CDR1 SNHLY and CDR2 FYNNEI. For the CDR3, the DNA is TGTGCCAGAAGTGGGGCCCTTAAAGGCGGCTACACCTTC. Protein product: CARSGALKGGYTF.

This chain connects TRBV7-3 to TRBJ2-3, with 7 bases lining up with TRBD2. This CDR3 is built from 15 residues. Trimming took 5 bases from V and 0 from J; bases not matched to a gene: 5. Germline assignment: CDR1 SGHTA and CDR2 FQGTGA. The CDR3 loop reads CASSPSGESTDTQYF. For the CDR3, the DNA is TGTGCCAGCAGCCCGAGCGGGGAGAGCACAGATACGCAGTATTTT. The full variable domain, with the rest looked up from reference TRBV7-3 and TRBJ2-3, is GAGVSQTPSNKVTEKGKYVELRCDPISGHTALYWYRQSLGQGPEFLIYFQGTGAADDSGLPNDRFFAVRPEGSVSTLKIQRTERGDSAVYLCASSPSGESTDTQYFGPGTRLTVL.

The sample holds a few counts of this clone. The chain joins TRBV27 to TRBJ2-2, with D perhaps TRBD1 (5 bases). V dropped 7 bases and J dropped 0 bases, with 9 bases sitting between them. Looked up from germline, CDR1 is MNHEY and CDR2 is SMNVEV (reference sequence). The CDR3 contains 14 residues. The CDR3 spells CASKGQPNTGELFF. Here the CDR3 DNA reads TGTGCCAGCAAGGGGCAACCGAACACCGGGGAGCTGTTTTTT.

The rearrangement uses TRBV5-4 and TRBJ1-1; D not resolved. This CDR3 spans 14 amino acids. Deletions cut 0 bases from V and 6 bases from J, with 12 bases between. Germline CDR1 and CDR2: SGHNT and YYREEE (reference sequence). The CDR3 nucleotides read TGTGCCAGCAGCTTGGGGCTTGGGAGCTCTGAAGCTTTCTTT. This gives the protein CASSLGLGSSEAFF.

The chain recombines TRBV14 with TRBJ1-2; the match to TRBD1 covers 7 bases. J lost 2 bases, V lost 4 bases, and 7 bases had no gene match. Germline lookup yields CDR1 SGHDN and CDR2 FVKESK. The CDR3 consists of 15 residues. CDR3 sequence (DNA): TGTGCCAGCAGCCTTATGACAGGGTGGAACTATGGCTACACCTTC. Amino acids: CASSLMTGWNYGYTF. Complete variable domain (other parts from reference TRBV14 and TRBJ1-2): EAGVTQFPSHSVIEKGQTVTLRCDPISGHDNLYWYRRVMGKEIKFLLHFVKESKQDESGMPNNRFLAERTGGTYSTLKVQPAELEDSGVYFCASSLMTGWNYGYTFGSGTRLTVV.

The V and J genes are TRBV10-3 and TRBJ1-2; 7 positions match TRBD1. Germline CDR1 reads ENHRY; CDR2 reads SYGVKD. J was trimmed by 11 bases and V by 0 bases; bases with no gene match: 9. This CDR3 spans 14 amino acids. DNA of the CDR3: TGTGCCATCAGTGAGTCGCGACAGGGTGGGGGTTACACCTTC. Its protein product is CAISESRQGGGYTF.

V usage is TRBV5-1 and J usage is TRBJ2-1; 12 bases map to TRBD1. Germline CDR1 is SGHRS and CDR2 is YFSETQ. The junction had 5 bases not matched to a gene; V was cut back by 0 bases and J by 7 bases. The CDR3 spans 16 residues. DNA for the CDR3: TGCGCCAGCAGCTTGGTGGGACAGGGGGCTGGGAATGAGCAGTTCTTC. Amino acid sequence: CASSLVGQGAGNEQFF. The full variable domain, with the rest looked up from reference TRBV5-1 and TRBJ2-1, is KAGVTQTPRYLIKTRGQQVTLSCSPISGHRSVSWYQQTPGQGLQFLFEYFSETQRNKGNFPGRFSGRQFSNSRSEMNVSTLELGDSALYLCASSLVGQGAGNEQFFGPGTRLTVL.

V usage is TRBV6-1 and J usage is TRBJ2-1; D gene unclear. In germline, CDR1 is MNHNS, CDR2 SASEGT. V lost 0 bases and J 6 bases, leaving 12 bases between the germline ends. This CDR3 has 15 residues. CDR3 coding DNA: TGTGCCAGCAGTGAAGCGGGCTACCAGAGCAATGAGCAGTTCTTC. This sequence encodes CASSEAGYQSNEQFF.

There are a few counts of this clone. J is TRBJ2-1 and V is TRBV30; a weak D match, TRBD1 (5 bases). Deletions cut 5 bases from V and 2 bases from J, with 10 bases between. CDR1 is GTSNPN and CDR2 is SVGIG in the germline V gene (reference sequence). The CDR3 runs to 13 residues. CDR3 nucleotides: TGTGCCTGGGCGGTGGGGCCCTACAATGAGCAGTTCTTC. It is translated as CAWAVGPYNEQFF.

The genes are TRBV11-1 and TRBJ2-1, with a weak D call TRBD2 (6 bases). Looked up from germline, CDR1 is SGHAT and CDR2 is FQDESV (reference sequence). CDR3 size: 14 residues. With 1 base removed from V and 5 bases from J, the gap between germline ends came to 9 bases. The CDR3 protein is CASSLVAGNNEQFF. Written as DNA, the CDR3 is TGTGCCAGCAGCTTAGTGGCGGGGAACAATGAGCAGTTCTTC. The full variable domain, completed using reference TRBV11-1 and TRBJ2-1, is EAEVAQSPRYKITEKSQAVAFWCDPISGHATLYWYRQILGQGPELLVQFQDESVVDDSQLPKDRFSAERLKGVDSTLKIQPAELGDSAMYLCASSLVAGNNEQFFGPGTRLTVL.

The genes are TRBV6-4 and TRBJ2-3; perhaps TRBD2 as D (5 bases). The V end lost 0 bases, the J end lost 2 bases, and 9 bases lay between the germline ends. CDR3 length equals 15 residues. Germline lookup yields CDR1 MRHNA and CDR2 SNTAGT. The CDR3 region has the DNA TGTGCCAGCAGTGACTCTGGGAGCCCCACAGATACGCAGTATTTT. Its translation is CASSDSGSPTDTQYF.

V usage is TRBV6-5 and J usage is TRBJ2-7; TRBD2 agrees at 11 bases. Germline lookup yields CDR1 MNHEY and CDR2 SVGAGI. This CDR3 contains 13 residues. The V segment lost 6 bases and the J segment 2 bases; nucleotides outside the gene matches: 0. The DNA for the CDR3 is TGTGCCAGCAGGGGACTAGCGGCCTACGAGCAGTACTTC. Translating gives CASRGLAAYEQYF.

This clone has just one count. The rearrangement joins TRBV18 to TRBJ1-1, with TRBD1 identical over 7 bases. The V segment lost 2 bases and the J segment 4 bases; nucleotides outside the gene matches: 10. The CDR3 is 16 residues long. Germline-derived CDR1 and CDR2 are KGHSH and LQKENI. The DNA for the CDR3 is TGTGCCAGCTCACCAGAGGCATCGGGGACAGTCACTGAAGCTTTCTTT. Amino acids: CASSPEASGTVTEAFF.

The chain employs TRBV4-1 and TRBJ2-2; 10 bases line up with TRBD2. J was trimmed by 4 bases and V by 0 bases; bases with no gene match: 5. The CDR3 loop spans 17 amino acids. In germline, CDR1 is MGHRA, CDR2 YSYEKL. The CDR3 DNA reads TGCGCCAGCAGCCAAGAACTAGCGGGAAAGGCCACCGGGGAGCTGTTTTTT. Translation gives CASSQELAGKATGELFF.

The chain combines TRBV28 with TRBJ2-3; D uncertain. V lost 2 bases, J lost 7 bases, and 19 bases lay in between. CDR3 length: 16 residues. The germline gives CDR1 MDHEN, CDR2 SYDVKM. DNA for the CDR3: TGTGCCAGCAGTTTAGCTACAGCTGTTAACAAGAATACGCAGTATTTT. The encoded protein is CASSLATAVNKNTQYF.

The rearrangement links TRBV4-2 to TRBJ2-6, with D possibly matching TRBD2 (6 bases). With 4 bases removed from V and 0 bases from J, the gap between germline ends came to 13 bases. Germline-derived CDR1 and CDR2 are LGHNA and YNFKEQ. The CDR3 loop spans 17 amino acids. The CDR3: CASSPTSTNSGANVLTF. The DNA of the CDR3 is TGTGCCAGCAGCCCGACTAGTACAAACTCTGGGGCCAACGTCCTGACTTTC.

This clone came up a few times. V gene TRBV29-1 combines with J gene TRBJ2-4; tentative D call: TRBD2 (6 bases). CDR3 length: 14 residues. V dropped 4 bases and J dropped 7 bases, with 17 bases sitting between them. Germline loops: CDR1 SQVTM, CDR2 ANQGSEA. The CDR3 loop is CSVVFGGIGNIQYF. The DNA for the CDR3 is TGCAGCGTTGTTTTCGGAGGGATCGGGAACATTCAGTACTTC.